The 24 T cell receptor beta chains below were found in one sample sequenced in a study of T cell changes during pregnancy in multiple sclerosis. TCRdb's table, derived via immunoSEQ multiplex PCR, lists solely in-frame clones and lacks some. Altogether 60,000 or so clones are present, about nine tenths being singletons, with the ten largest covering under 3%. The sequencing here drew on peripheral blood, taken in the first trimester of pregnancy. Receptor source: a female donor with multiple sclerosis, enrolled in a pregnancy study.

The DNA of the CDR3 is TGCAGCGTTATAGGTGGGACAGGGGGCGCCGGTGTCACTGAAGCTTTCTTT. It encodes CSVIGGTGGAGVTEAFF. The J gene is TRBJ1-1, the V gene TRBV29-1; the match to TRBD1 covers 12 bases. The CDR3 is made up of 17 amino acids. Unmatched junction bases numbered 14, after V lost 5 bases and J lost 4 bases. CDR1 is SQVTM, CDR2 ANQGSEA, per germline.

The chain recombines TRBV7-2 with TRBJ2-4, with TRBD2 matching 8 bases. Trimming took 3 bases from V and 2 from J; bases not matched to a gene: 12. Germline CDR1 reads SGHTA; CDR2 reads FQGNSA. This CDR3 contains 18 residues. The CDR3 region has the DNA TGTGCCAGCAGCTTCCAGAGAGAGCGGGAGCTCTCCAAAAACATTCAGTACTTC. As protein: CASSFQRERELSKNIQYF.

This clone was seen a few times. The chain couples TRBV9 to TRBJ2-1; D is uncertain. V was trimmed by 0 bases and J by 4 bases, leaving 8 bases between them. CDR3 length: 14 amino acids. Germline CDR1 reads SGDLS; CDR2 reads YYNGEE. The CDR3 nucleotides read TGTGCCAGCAGCGTAGCTATCTATTACAATGAGCAGTTCTTC. It is translated as CASSVAIYYNEQFF.

This sequence joins TRBV5-5 and TRBJ2-7, with 8 positions matching TRBD1. CDR1 is SGHKS, CDR2 YYEKEE, per germline (reference sequence). The CDR3 contains 15 residues. J gave up 2 bases and V 3 bases, and 7 bases lay outside the gene matches. The CDR3 nucleotides are TGTGCCAGCAGCTCGGTGGACAGGGATACCTACGAGCAGTACTTC. Translated: CASSSVDRDTYEQYF.

This chain uses TRBV5-1 with TRBJ2-3; D may be TRBD1 (5 bases). The CDR3 has 15 residues. Germline V gene sequence: CDR1 SGHRS, CDR2 YFSETQ. With 4 bases removed from V and 0 bases from J, the gap between germline ends came to 12 bases. CDR3 amino acids: CASSPTVSSTDTQYF. In DNA form, the CDR3 reads TGCGCCAGCAGCCCGACAGTCTCTAGCACAGATACGCAGTATTTT.

The genes are TRBV6-5 and TRBJ2-5, with 9 bases lining up with TRBD1. The CDR3 has 15 amino acids. The germline CDR1 and CDR2 sequences are MNHEY and SVGAGI. The V segment lost 4 bases and the J segment 2 bases; nucleotides outside the gene matches: 5. CDR3 sequence reads: CASSSPGTGQETQYF. In DNA form, the CDR3 reads TGTGCCAGCAGTTCCCCCGGGACAGGGCAAGAGACCCAGTACTTC.

The chain couples TRBV11-3 to TRBJ1-1, with D possibly being TRBD1 (6 bases). This CDR3 is 14 amino acids long. The V end was cut by 1 base, the J end by 4 bases, with 10 bases between. CDR1 is SGHNT and CDR2 is YENEEA in the germline V gene. CDR3 DNA sequence: TGTGCCAGCAGCTTAGCAGGGGAGAGCACTGAAGCTTTCTTT. Encoded protein: CASSLAGESTEAFF.

The chain couples TRBV6-5 to TRBJ1-5, with TRBD1 as a possible D gene (5 bases). CDR1 is MNHEY and CDR2 is SVGAGI in the germline V gene. V was shortened by 0 bases and J by 1 base, with 7 bases between the two germline ends. CDR3 length: 15 residues. The CDR3 nucleotides read TGTGCCAGCAGTTACTCTTCAGGGAGCAATCAGCCCCAGCATTTT. Protein product: CASSYSSGSNQPQHF.

The chain joins TRBV9 to TRBJ2-1, with 7 bases lining up with TRBD1. Germline assignment: CDR1 SGDLS and CDR2 YYNGEE. The CDR3 spans 15 residues. With V trimmed by 7 bases and J by 2 bases, 9 bases remained unmatched. CDR3 sequence reads: CASGNKGAAYNEQFF. CDR3 DNA sequence: TGTGCCAGCGGCAACAAGGGGGCGGCCTACAATGAGCAGTTCTTC.

V is TRBV9 and J is TRBJ1-1; D is ambiguous. V was shortened by 2 bases and J by 1 base, with 6 bases between the two germline ends. CDR3 size: 13 residues. Germline CDR1 reads SGDLS; CDR2 reads YYNGEE. CDR3 sequence reads: CASSVPENTEAFF. The CDR3 coding sequence is TGTGCCAGCAGCGTCCCAGAGAACACTGAAGCTTTCTTT. The whole variable domain, remainder taken from reference TRBV9 and TRBJ1-1, is DSGVTQTPKHLITATGQRVTLRCSPRSGDLSVYWYQQSLDQGLQFLIQYYNGEERAKGNILERFSAQQFPDLHSELNLSSLELGDSALYFCASSVPENTEAFFGQGTRLTVV.

The chain recombines TRBV7-2 with TRBJ2-7; 10 bases line up with TRBD2. Germline V gene lookup returns CDR1 SGHTA and CDR2 FQGNSA. Trimming at V came to 2 bases and at J to 2 bases, leaving 3 bases not matched to a gene. CDR3 length: 15 amino acids. The CDR3 nucleotides read TGTGCCAGCAGCTTACTTACTAGCGGGGCCTACGAGCAGTACTTC. This sequence encodes CASSLLTSGAYEQYF.

Details on this clone: One junction end disagrees with the germline gene, perhaps due to a read error. The chain is built from TRBV13 and TRBJ2-7, with D possibly matching TRBD1 (6 bases). The CDR3 is 14 amino acids. Germline assignment: CDR1 PRHDT and CDR2 FYEKMQ (reference sequence). The CDR3 coding sequence is TGTGCCAGCAGCCTAGGACAGAGTACCTACGAGCAGTACTTC. Protein: CASSLGQSTYEQYF.

The J gene is TRBJ2-1, the V gene TRBV5-1, with 10 positions matching TRBD2. Germline CDR1 reads SGHRS; CDR2 reads YFSETQ. V lost 2 bases and J lost 6; bases outside the gene matches: 17. The CDR3 length is 19 residues. CDR3 amino acids: CASSFDLAGASESGNEQFF. The CDR3 DNA sequence: TGCGCCAGCAGCTTTGACCTAGCGGGAGCTTCGGAATCGGGCAATGAGCAGTTCTTC.

The chain couples TRBV27 to TRBJ1-3, with D hard to call. This CDR3 spans 14 amino acids. The V gene's germline CDR1 is MNHEY and CDR2 SMNVEV (reference sequence). V was trimmed by 5 bases and J by 4 bases, leaving 12 bases between them. CDR3 coding DNA: TGTGCCAGCAGTCCCACCCCGGGAGGAAACACCATATATTTT. This codes for CASSPTPGGNTIYF.

The chain has TRBV5-6 and TRBJ1-4; TRBD1 might be the D (6 bases). CDR1 is SGHDT and CDR2 is YYEEEE in the germline V gene. There are 15 residues in the CDR3. The V and J ends lost 4 bases and 4 bases respectively, with 14 bases between them. The CDR3 here is CASSHTGLNNEKLFF. The CDR3 DNA reads as TGTGCCAGCAGCCATACAGGGCTTAATAATGAAAAACTGTTTTTT.

The chain links TRBV5-8 to TRBJ2-7, with 9 nucleotides matching TRBD1. CDR3 length equals 13 residues. V dropped 0 bases and J dropped 5; count of bases not matched to a gene: 0. Germline-derived CDR1 and CDR2 are SGHTS and YDEGEE. The CDR3 nucleotides read TGTGCCAGCAGCTTGGACAGGGGGCACGAGCAGTACTTC. As protein: CASSLDRGHEQYF.

The gene calls are TRBV7-9 and TRBJ2-3; 9 nucleotides align to TRBD1. CDR1 and CDR2 (germline): SEHNR, FQNEAQ (reference sequence). The CDR3 length is 15 residues. Germline trimming cut 5 bases from V and 2 bases from J; bases unmatched to any gene: 5. The CDR3 sequence: CASSPGQGLTDTQYF. The CDR3 bases are TGTGCCAGCAGCCCGGGACAGGGCCTCACAGATACGCAGTATTTT.

The rearrangement links TRBV19 to TRBJ1-1; perhaps TRBD1 as D (5 bases). Trimming shortened V by 5 bases and J by 0 bases, and 10 bases separated the two germline ends. CDR3 length equals 14 residues. Germline assignment: CDR1 LNHDA and CDR2 SQIVND (reference sequence). Here the CDR3 reads CASSVTAMNTEAFF. CDR3 nucleotides: TGTGCCAGTAGTGTGACAGCGATGAACACTGAAGCTTTCTTT.

The genes are TRBV5-6 and TRBJ2-5, with 10 bases aligning to TRBD1. Germline V lookup: CDR1 SGHDT, CDR2 YYEEEE. The CDR3 sequence is 13 residues long. The ends lost 4 bases at V and 4 bases at J; junction bases unmatched: 1. Written as DNA, the CDR3 is TGTGCCAGCAGCCGGACAGGGGGAGAGACCCAGTACTTC. Residues: CASSRTGGETQYF.

This clone has just one count. CDR3 sequence: CASSLGRFYGYTF. The DNA of the CDR3 is TGTGCCAGCAGTTTGGGCCGGTTCTATGGCTACACCTTC. V and J are TRBV28 and TRBJ1-2; no clear D. This CDR3 contains 13 residues. Germline values: CDR1 MDHEN, CDR2 SYDVKM. V lost 3 bases, J lost 4 bases, and 9 bases lay in between.

The chain recombines TRBV7-2 with TRBJ2-7; unclear D gene. The CDR3 is 15 residues long. CDR1 and CDR2 (germline): SGHTA, FQGNSA. Trimming took off 1 base at V and 1 base at J, with 11 bases between the two ends. CDR3 residues: CASSLVGYTSYEQYF. In DNA, the CDR3 is TGTGCCAGCAGCTTAGTCGGGTACACATCCTACGAGCAGTACTTC.

The chain carries TRBV6-5 and TRBJ2-5; D is possibly TRBD2 (5 bases). This CDR3 has 11 residues. Germline V gene sequence: CDR1 MNHEY, CDR2 SVGAGI. Trimming cost V 5 bases and J 7 bases, with 8 bases left between them. In nucleotides, the CDR3 is TGTGCCAGCAGTACCGAGGGGACCCAGTACTTC. Translation gives CASSTEGTQYF.

The chain recombines TRBV11-1 with TRBJ2-3, with TRBD1 matching over 8 bases. Losses at the gene ends were 5 bases for V and 3 bases for J; bases not matched to a gene: 7. The CDR3 extends over 15 amino acids. Germline V CDR1 and CDR2: SGHAT, FQDESV (reference sequence). The CDR3 sequence: CASSPRGRGTDTQYF. The CDR3 DNA reads TGTGCCAGCAGCCCCAGGGGGCGAGGGACAGATACGCAGTATTTT.

The rearrangement uses TRBV7-3 and TRBJ2-1; TRBD1 agrees at 8 bases. Germline assignment: CDR1 SGHTA and CDR2 FQGTGA. CDR3 length: 16 residues. V shed 2 bases and J 4 bases; nucleotides not matched to a gene: 7. The CDR3 nucleotides are TGTGCCAGCAGCTTATCGGTCGGGGACAGGTACAATGAGCAGTTCTTC. Encoded protein: CASSLSVGDRYNEQFF.